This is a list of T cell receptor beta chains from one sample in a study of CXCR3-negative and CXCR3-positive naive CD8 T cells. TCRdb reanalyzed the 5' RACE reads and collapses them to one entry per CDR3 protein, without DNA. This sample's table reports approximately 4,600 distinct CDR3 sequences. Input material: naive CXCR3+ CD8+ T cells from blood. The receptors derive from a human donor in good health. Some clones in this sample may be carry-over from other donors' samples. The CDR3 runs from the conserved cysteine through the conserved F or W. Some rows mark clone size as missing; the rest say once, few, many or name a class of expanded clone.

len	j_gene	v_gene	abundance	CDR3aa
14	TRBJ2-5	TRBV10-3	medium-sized	CAISEGREQETQYF
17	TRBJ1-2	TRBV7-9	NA	CASSLIPGAQGNYGYTF
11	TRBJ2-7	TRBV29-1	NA	CSVEDRYEQYF
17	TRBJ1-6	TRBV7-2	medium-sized	CASSFSPGPSYNSPLHF
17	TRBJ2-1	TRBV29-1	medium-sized	CSVEGYPGSGIDNEQFF
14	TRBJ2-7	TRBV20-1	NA	CSARGRAHSYEQYF
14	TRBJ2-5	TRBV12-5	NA	CASGLVDNQETQYF
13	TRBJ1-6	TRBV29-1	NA	CSVEAEQGRTLHF
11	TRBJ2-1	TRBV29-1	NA	CSVELVNEQFF
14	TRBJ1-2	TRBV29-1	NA	CSVEDQRQGYGYTF
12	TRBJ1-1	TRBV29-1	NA	CSVVGGGTEAFF
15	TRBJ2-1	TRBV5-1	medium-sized	CASSPAGAVYNEQFF
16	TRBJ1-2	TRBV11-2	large	CASRPRTGEEYYGYTF
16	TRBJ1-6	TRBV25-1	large	CASSGDIPAGYSPLHF
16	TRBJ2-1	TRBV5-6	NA	CASSAPTGIGTNEQFF
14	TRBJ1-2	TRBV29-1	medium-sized	CSVEDKVDNYGYTF
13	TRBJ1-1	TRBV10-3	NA	CAISWDRNTEAFF
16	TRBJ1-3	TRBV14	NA	CASSFWDRSSGNTIYF
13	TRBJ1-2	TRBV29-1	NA	CSVEEAGVYGYTF
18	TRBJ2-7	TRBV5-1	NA	CASSLGGRAGGDTYEQYF
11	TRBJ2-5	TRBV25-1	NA	CASSELETQYF
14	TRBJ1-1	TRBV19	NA	CASSRDRGNTEAFF
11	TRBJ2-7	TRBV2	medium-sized	CASSSPYEQYF
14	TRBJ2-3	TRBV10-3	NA	CAITEPGSTDTQYF
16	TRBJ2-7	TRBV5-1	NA	CASSTDEGGFGYEQYF
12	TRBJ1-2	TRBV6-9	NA	CASRRVPYGYTF
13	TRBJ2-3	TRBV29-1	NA	CSVDGPLRDTQYF
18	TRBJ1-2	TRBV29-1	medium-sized	CSVERGGRTQNPNYGYTF
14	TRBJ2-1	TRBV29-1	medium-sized	CSGTGGWSYNEQFF
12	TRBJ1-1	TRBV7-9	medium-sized	CASRPGTREAFF
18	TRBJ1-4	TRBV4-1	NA	CASSLRTALPSYGEKLFF
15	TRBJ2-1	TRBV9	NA	CASSVVGDSNNEQFF
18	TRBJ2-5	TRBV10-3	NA	CAISEPTYFASSSGAQYF
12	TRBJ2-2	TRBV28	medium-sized	CASSLWAGELFF
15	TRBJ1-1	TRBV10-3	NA	CAISEGRQGSTEAFF
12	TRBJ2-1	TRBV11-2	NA	CASSSNSLEQFF
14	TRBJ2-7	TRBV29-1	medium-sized	CSVLGQGAVYEQYF
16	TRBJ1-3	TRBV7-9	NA	CASSLPTSHSGNTIYF
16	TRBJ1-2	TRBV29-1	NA	CSVEDSTGRSSYGYTF
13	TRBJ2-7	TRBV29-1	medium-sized	CSVGLTNRYEQYF
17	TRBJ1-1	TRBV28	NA	CASSLPRGWDQNTEAFF
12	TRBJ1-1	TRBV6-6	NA	CASSYGDAEAFF